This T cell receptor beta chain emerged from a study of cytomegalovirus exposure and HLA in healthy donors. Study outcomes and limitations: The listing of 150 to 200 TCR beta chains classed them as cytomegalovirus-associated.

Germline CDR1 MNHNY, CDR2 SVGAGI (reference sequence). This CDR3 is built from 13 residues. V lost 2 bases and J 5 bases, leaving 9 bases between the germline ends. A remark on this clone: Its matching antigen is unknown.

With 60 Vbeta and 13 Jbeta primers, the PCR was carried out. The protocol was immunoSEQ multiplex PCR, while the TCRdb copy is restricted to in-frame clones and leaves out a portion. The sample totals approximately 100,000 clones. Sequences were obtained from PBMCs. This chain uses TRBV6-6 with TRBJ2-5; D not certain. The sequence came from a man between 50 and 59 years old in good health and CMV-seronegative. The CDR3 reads CASSYIQYETQYF. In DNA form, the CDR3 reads TGTGCCAGCAGTTACATTCAGTACGAGACCCAGTACTTC.